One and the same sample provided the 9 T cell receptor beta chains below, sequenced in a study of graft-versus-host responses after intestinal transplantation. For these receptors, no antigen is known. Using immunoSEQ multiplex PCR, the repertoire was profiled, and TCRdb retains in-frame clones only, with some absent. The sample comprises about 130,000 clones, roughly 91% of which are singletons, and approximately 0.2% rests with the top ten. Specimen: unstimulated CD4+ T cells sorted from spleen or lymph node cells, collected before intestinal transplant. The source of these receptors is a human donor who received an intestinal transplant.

The CDR3, as DNA: TGCGCCAGCAGCCCAGGATGGGGAGGGAACGCAGATACGCAGTATTTT. It yields the protein CASSPGWGGNADTQYF. This chain links TRBV4-1 with TRBJ2-3, with 7 bases that match TRBD2. The CDR3 is 16 amino acids. V gave up 4 bases and J gave up 4 bases; unmatched junction bases: 11. Germline values: CDR1 MGHRA, CDR2 YSYEKL.

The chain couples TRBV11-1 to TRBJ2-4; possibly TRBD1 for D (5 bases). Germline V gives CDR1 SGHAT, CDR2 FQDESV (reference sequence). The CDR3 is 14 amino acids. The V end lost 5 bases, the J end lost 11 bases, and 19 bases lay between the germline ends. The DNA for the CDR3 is TGTGCCAGCAGCCCCCAAGGGGCAGGGTTCTTTCAGTACTTC. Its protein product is CASSPQGAGFFQYF.

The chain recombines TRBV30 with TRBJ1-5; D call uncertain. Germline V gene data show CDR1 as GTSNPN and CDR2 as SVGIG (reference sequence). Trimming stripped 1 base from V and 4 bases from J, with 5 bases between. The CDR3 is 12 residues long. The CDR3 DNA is TGTGCCTGGAGTGACGGGAATCAGCCCCAGCATTTT. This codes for CAWSDGNQPQHF.

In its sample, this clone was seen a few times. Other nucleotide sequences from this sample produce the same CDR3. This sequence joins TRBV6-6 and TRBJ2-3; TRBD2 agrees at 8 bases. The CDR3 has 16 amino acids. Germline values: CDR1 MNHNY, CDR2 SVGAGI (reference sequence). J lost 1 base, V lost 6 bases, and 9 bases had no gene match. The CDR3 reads CASRLSGTRGTDTQYF. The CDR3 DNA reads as TGTGCCAGCAGATTATCCGGGACTAGGGGCACAGATACGCAGTATTTT.

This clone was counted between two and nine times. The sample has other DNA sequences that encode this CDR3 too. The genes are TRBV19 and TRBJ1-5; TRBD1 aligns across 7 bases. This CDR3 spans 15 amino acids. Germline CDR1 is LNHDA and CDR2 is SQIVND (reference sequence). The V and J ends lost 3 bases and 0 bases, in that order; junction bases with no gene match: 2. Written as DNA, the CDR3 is TGTGCCAGTAGTATTGGGACAGCTAGCAATCAGCCCCAGCATTTT. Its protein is CASSIGTASNQPQHF.

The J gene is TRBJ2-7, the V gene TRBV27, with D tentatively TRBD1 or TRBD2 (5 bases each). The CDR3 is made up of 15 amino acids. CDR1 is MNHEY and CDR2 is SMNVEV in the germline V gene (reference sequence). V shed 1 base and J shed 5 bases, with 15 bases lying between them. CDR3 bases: TGTGCCAGCAGTTTATTTGGGGGTATGAGGGACGAGCAGTACTTC. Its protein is CASSLFGGMRDEQYF.

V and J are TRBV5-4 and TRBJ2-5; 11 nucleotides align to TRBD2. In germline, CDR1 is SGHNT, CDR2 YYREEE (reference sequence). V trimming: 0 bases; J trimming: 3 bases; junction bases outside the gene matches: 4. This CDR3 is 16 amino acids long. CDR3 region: CASSLAGTSGKETQYF. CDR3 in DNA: TGTGCCAGCAGCTTGGCCGGGACTAGCGGAAAAGAGACCCAGTACTTC.

CDR3: CASSLKGGRTEAFF. CDR3 DNA: TGTGCCAGCAGTTTAAAAGGGGGAAGGACTGAAGCTTTCTTT. This chain uses TRBV28 with TRBJ1-1; D might be TRBD1 (6 bases). The CDR3 loop spans 14 amino acids. The V end lost 2 bases, the J end lost 5 bases, and 12 bases lay between the germline ends. CDR1 and CDR2 (germline): MDHEN, SYDVKM. The variable domain in full, completed from reference TRBV28 and TRBJ1-1, reads DVKVTQSSRYLVKRTGEKVFLECVQDMDHENMFWYRQDPGLGLRLIYFSYDVKMKEKGDIPEGYSVSREKKERFSLILESASTNQTSMYLCASSLKGGRTEAFFGQGTRLTVV.

DNA for the CDR3: TGTGCCAGCAGGGCTTACACTGAAGCTTTCTTT. This sequence encodes CASRAYTEAFF. V and J are TRBV28 and TRBJ1-1; D not certain. Germline CDR1 reads MDHEN; CDR2 reads SYDVKM. The CDR3 totals 11 residues. V was trimmed by 6 bases and J by 3 bases, leaving 5 bases between them.